Listed below are T cell receptor beta chains from one sample, sequenced in a study of blood T cells in healthy people across ages. TCRdb itself ran the 5' RACE reads through MiXCR, one entry per CDR3 protein. The sample comprises about 1,400,000 distinct CDR3 sequences, around 55% of which are singletons, and roughly 6.3% rests with the top ten. What was sequenced was blood. All receptors derive from a man aged 18 to 30 in good health. Both conserved end residues are part of each CDR3. Fields, in order: clone size, V gene, J gene, D gene, CDR3 protein, CDR3 DNA. A D gene is named only where the DNA matches it firmly. Clone size is given for some rows only: seen once, a few or many times, or a class if the clone is expanded.

clone_size: .
v_call: TRBV6-2/TRBV6-3
j_call: TRBJ2-3
d_call: TRBD2
cdr3_aa: CASSSLAGVTDTQYF
cdr3_nt: TGTGCCAGCAGTTCCCTAGCGGGAGTCACAGATACGCAGTATTTT

clone_size: few
v_call: TRBV9
j_call: TRBJ1-6
d_call: .
cdr3_aa: CASSSPGGHSPLHF
cdr3_nt: TGTGCCAGCAGCTCTCCTGGGGGGCATTCACCCCTCCACTTT

clone_size: few
v_call: TRBV10-2
j_call: TRBJ2-7
d_call: .
cdr3_aa: CASRPGPNDYEQYF
cdr3_nt: TGCGCCAGCAGACCAGGACCTAACGACTACGAGCAGTACTTC

clone_size: .
v_call: TRBV6-2/TRBV6-3
j_call: TRBJ1-2
d_call: .
cdr3_aa: CASSYTQDGTSNRDYTF
cdr3_nt: TGTGCCAGCAGTTACACGCAGGACGGGACCTCTAACCGTGACTACACCTTC

clone_size: .
v_call: TRBV27
j_call: TRBJ1-2
d_call: .
cdr3_aa: CASSLVFGSDGYTF
cdr3_nt: TGTGCCAGCAGTTTAGTTTTCGGGTCGGATGGCTACACCTTC

clone_size: .
v_call: TRBV7-6
j_call: TRBJ2-7
d_call: TRBD2
cdr3_aa: CASSLGPLAGGDEQYF
cdr3_nt: TGTGCCAGCAGCTTAGGACCACTAGCGGGAGGCGACGAGCAGTACTTC

clone_size: few
v_call: TRBV6-2/TRBV6-3
j_call: TRBJ2-4
d_call: .
cdr3_aa: CASGIRGDKNIQYF
cdr3_nt: TGTGCCAGCGGTATCCGGGGTGACAAAAACATTCAGTACTTC

clone_size: few
v_call: TRBV28
j_call: TRBJ1-4
d_call: .
cdr3_aa: CASKLEGYATNEKLFF
cdr3_nt: TGTGCCAGCAAATTGGAAGGTTATGCAACTAATGAAAAACTGTTTTTT

clone_size: .
v_call: TRBV13
j_call: TRBJ2-3
d_call: .
cdr3_aa: CASSSLDPDTQYF
cdr3_nt: TGTGCCAGCAGCTCCCTTGACCCCGATACGCAGTATTTT

clone_size: few
v_call: TRBV20-1
j_call: TRBJ2-2
d_call: TRBD2
cdr3_aa: CSARGLAGTGELFF
cdr3_nt: TGCAGTGCTAGGGGGCTAGCGGGGACCGGGGAGCTGTTTTTT

clone_size: .
v_call: TRBV2
j_call: TRBJ1-5
d_call: .
cdr3_aa: CASREATGSNQPQHF
cdr3_nt: TGTGCCAGCAGGGAAGCTACAGGTAGCAATCAGCCCCAGCATTTT

clone_size: many
v_call: TRBV20-1
j_call: TRBJ2-7
d_call: .
cdr3_aa: CSAPDGSYEQYF
cdr3_nt: TGCAGTGCCCCGGACGGCTCCTACGAGCAGTACTTC

clone_size: once
v_call: TRBV7-8
j_call: TRBJ2-1
d_call: .
cdr3_aa: CASSLNRLLGSSSYNEQFF
cdr3_nt: TGTGCCAGCAGCTTAAATCGACTCCTTGGGTCGAGCTCCTACAATGAGCAGTTCTTC

clone_size: .
v_call: TRBV11-2
j_call: TRBJ2-3
d_call: .
cdr3_aa: CASSLGLGTPGGTDTQYF
cdr3_nt: TGTGCCAGCAGCTTAGGCCTAGGGACCCCTGGGGGCACAGATACGCAGTATTTT

clone_size: .
v_call: TRBV27
j_call: TRBJ2-1
d_call: TRBD2
cdr3_aa: CASSSGLAEGNEQFF
cdr3_nt: TGTGCCAGCAGTTCGGGACTAGCGGAGGGGAATGAGCAGTTCTTC

clone_size: .
v_call: TRBV12-3/TRBV12-4
j_call: TRBJ2-7
d_call: TRBD2
cdr3_aa: CASSPGTSVTYEQYF
cdr3_nt: TGTGCCAGCAGCCCGGGGACTAGCGTAACCTACGAGCAGTACTTC

clone_size: .
v_call: TRBV7-8
j_call: TRBJ2-4
d_call: .
cdr3_aa: CASSPGLGHIQYF
cdr3_nt: TGTGCCAGCAGCCCCGGCCTCGGTCACATTCAGTACTTC

clone_size: .
v_call: TRBV20-1
j_call: TRBJ2-1
d_call: .
cdr3_aa: CSLERLSSYNEQFF
cdr3_nt: TGCAGTCTGGAGCGGCTCAGCTCCTACAATGAGCAGTTCTTC

clone_size: few
v_call: TRBV25-1
j_call: TRBJ2-5
d_call: .
cdr3_aa: CASSESGLETQYF
cdr3_nt: TGTGCCAGCAGTGAGTCAGGGTTGGAGACCCAGTACTTC

clone_size: .
v_call: TRBV6-5
j_call: TRBJ1-1
d_call: .
cdr3_aa: CASSYSSRVLTEAFF
cdr3_nt: TGTGCCAGCAGTTACTCTTCAAGGGTCCTCACTGAAGCTTTCTTT

clone_size: .
v_call: TRBV20-1
j_call: TRBJ1-2
d_call: .
cdr3_aa: CSAPLNYGYTF
cdr3_nt: TGCAGTGCGCCGCTTAACTATGGCTACACCTTC

clone_size: few
v_call: TRBV29-1
j_call: TRBJ2-1
d_call: .
cdr3_aa: CSVETTGWVGNEQFF
cdr3_nt: TGCAGCGTTGAAACTACAGGGTGGGTGGGTAATGAGCAGTTCTTC

clone_size: .
v_call: TRBV20-1
j_call: TRBJ2-7
d_call: .
cdr3_aa: CSAGNWGSYEQYF
cdr3_nt: TGCAGTGCTGGAAACTGGGGCTCCTACGAGCAGTACTTC

clone_size: few
v_call: TRBV20-1
j_call: TRBJ1-5
d_call: TRBD1
cdr3_aa: CSARWLTGGRSNQPQHF
cdr3_nt: TGCAGTGCTAGATGGCTGACAGGGGGTCGGAGCAATCAGCCCCAGCATTTT

clone_size: .
v_call: TRBV30
j_call: TRBJ1-2
d_call: TRBD1
cdr3_aa: CAWSVTGVAGYTF
cdr3_nt: TGTGCCTGGAGTGTCACAGGGGTAGCTGGCTACACCTTC

clone_size: few
v_call: TRBV4-1
j_call: TRBJ2-1
d_call: TRBD1
cdr3_aa: CASSQVGTDYNEQFF
cdr3_nt: TGCGCCAGCAGCCAAGTCGGGACAGATTACAATGAGCAGTTCTTC

clone_size: few
v_call: TRBV10-3
j_call: TRBJ1-1
d_call: .
cdr3_aa: CAISGSTGTEAFF
cdr3_nt: TGTGCCATCAGTGGTAGTACGGGGACTGAAGCTTTCTTT

clone_size: .
v_call: TRBV27
j_call: TRBJ2-7
d_call: .
cdr3_aa: CASSSSDSYYEQYF
cdr3_nt: TGTGCCAGCAGTTCCTCCGACAGTTACTACGAGCAGTACTTC

clone_size: .
v_call: TRBV28
j_call: TRBJ2-4
d_call: .
cdr3_aa: CASSRGTVVSLQYF
cdr3_nt: TGTGCCAGCAGTCGGGGGACAGTCGTTTCGCTTCAGTACTTC

clone_size: .
v_call: TRBV20-1
j_call: TRBJ2-7
d_call: .
cdr3_aa: CSASRAELRGYEQYF
cdr3_nt: TGCAGTGCTAGTAGAGCGGAACTAAGGGGTTACGAGCAGTACTTC

clone_size: few
v_call: TRBV5-6
j_call: TRBJ2-7
d_call: .
cdr3_aa: CASSSLLPYDGTYEQYF
cdr3_nt: TGTGCCAGCAGCTCGCTTCTACCCTACGACGGAACCTACGAGCAGTACTTC

clone_size: .
v_call: TRBV7-9
j_call: TRBJ2-7
d_call: TRBD1
cdr3_aa: CASSLTPGQGLSYEQYF
cdr3_nt: TGTGCCAGCAGCCTAACTCCGGGACAGGGGCTCTCCTACGAGCAGTACTTC

clone_size: .
v_call: TRBV2
j_call: TRBJ2-5
d_call: .
cdr3_aa: CASSLATYNEQYF
cdr3_nt: TGTGCCAGCAGCCTAGCGACCTACAATGAGCAGTACTTC

clone_size: .
v_call: TRBV3-1
j_call: TRBJ2-5
d_call: TRBD2
cdr3_aa: CASSQEDLFLAVETQYF
cdr3_nt: TGTGCCAGCAGCCAAGAAGACCTATTTCTAGCGGTGGAGACCCAGTACTTC

clone_size: few
v_call: TRBV29-1
j_call: TRBJ2-1
d_call: TRBD2
cdr3_aa: CSVPPRRLAGSNEQFF
cdr3_nt: TGCAGCGTTCCCCCGCGCCGGCTAGCGGGTTCCAATGAGCAGTTCTTC

clone_size: many
v_call: TRBV4-2
j_call: TRBJ2-7
d_call: .
cdr3_aa: CASSQDLGSSYEQYF
cdr3_nt: TGTGCCAGCAGCCAAGATTTGGGCAGTTCCTACGAGCAGTACTTC

clone_size: few
v_call: TRBV7-9
j_call: TRBJ2-3
d_call: .
cdr3_aa: CASSLTGSLLTSTDTQYF
cdr3_nt: TGTGCCAGCAGCCTGACAGGGTCCCTCCTCACTAGCACGGATACGCAGTATTTT

clone_size: .
v_call: TRBV4-3
j_call: TRBJ2-3
d_call: .
cdr3_aa: CASSQDVRTDTQYF
cdr3_nt: TGCGCCAGCAGCCAAGATGTACGGACAGATACGCAGTATTTT

clone_size: many
v_call: TRBV7-9
j_call: TRBJ2-1
d_call: .
cdr3_aa: CASSLGLANEQFF
cdr3_nt: TGTGCCAGCAGTTTAGGCTTAGCGAATGAGCAGTTCTTC

clone_size: .
v_call: TRBV6-2/TRBV6-3
j_call: TRBJ2-1
d_call: TRBD2
cdr3_aa: CASSPLAEPYNEQFF
cdr3_nt: TGTGCCAGCAGTCCACTAGCGGAACCCTACAATGAGCAGTTCTTC

clone_size: .
v_call: TRBV6-5
j_call: TRBJ1-4
d_call: .
cdr3_aa: CASSDSGATNEKLFF
cdr3_nt: TGTGCCAGCAGTGACTCAGGGGCAACTAATGAAAAACTGTTTTTT

clone_size: .
v_call: TRBV4-2
j_call: TRBJ2-3
d_call: TRBD1
cdr3_aa: CASSSPGTDSTDTQYF
cdr3_nt: TGTGCCAGCAGCTCGCCGGGGACAGATAGCACAGATACGCAGTATTTT